The TCR beta chain under discussion was sequenced for a study of T-cell reconstitution after alpha-beta-depleted transplantation in children. The study's findings and limits: Newly made T cells mostly supplied T-cell counts and diversity one year after transplant. Elevated TCRbeta diversity at day 60 was traced, in some patients, to surviving recipient T cells and thymic progenitors. Several hundred graft clones that had expanded were reportedly the source of alpha-beta T cells about two months after transplant.

This clonotype was recorded only once. The target antigen is unknown. In germline, CDR1 is SGHTA, CDR2 FQGNSA. The CDR3 is 15 amino acids. V was cut by 3 bases and J by 5 bases, with 13 bases left in between. Using unique molecular identifiers, the investigators prepared the TCRbeta library. TCRdb called the PCR reads again in MiXCR, with one record for every CDR3 protein. The sample lists about 580,000 distinct CDR3 sequences, 20% to 25% occurring once. The sequencing here drew on PBMCs, mostly from graft donor cells, taken 360 days after TCRalphabeta/CD19-depleted stem cell transplant. The chain is built from TRBV7-2 and TRBJ1-4; tentative D call: TRBD1 (6 bases). This TCR was sampled from a boy under two years old who had a stem cell transplant for acute myeloid leukemia, so the T cells may come from the graft donor. DNA for the CDR3: TGTGCCAGCAGCTTGCAGGGGAGTGGGAATGAAAAACTGTTTTTT. It encodes CASSLQGSGNEKLFF.